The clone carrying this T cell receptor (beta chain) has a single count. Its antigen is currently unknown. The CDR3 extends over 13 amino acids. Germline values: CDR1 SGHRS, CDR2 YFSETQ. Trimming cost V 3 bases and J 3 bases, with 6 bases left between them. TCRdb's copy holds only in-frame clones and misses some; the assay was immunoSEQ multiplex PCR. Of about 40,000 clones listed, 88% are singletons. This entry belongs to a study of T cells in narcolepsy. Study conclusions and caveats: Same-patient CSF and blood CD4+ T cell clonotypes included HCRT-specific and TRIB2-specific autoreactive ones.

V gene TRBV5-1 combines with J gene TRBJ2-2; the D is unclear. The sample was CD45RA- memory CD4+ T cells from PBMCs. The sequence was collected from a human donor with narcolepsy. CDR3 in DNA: TGCGCCAGCAGCTATCCCGACACCGGGGAGCTGTTTTTT. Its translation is CASSYPDTGELFF.